The entry that follows covers one TCR beta chain sequence. This specimen comes from a study of blood T cells in healthy people across ages. The CDR3 is made up of 15 amino acids. CDR1 is DFQATT, CDR2 SNEGSKA, per germline (reference sequence). A second PCR of roughly 7 to 11 cycles used a sample-barcoded 5' primer and a J-beta primer mix. TCRdb analysed the 5' RACE reads with MiXCR anew, one entry per CDR3 protein. The table records 600,000 or so distinct CDR3 sequences, around 20% of them present only once. The gene calls are TRBV20-1 and TRBJ2-7, with TRBD1 identical over 9 bases. The J call may be in error: the DNA end matches TRBJ2-1 better. Sequencing input: blood. The sequence was collected from a man aged 65 to 79 in good health. CDR3 in amino acids: CSASMAGQGNNEQFF. The CDR3 nucleotides are TGCAGTGCTAGTATGGCGGGACAGGGCAACAATGAGCAGTTCTTC.